The rows below give T cell receptor beta chains drawn from one sample of a study of cytomegalovirus exposure and HLA in healthy donors. Some clones are missing from TCRdb's copy, which holds only in-frame ones; the method was immunoSEQ multiplex PCR. The table includes approximately 110,000 clones, 77% detected once. The specimen was PBMCs. These TCRs come from a woman in her thirties or forties in good health and CMV-seropositive. Both conserved end residues are part of each CDR3. A D gene is named only where the DNA matches it firmly. For some rows the clone size is stated as once, few or many, or as a class when expanded; others skip it.

V	size	D	J	DNA	CDR3
TRBV30	NA	NA	TRBJ1-2	TGTGCCTGGACTCGACCCGGGATCGGGGACTATGGCTACACCTTC	CAWTRPGIGDYGYTF
TRBV7-8	NA	NA	TRBJ2-3	TGTGCCAGCAGCTTAGCGGGCCAGCGGACAGATACGCAGTATTTT	CASSLAGQRTDTQYF
TRBV4-1	NA	NA	TRBJ1-4	TGCGCCAGCAGCCATGTCAAGCGGAGGGCGAATGAAAAACTGTTTTTT	CASSHVKRRANEKLFF
TRBV15	NA	TRBD2	TRBJ2-1	TGTGCCACCAGCAGATACGGGACTAGACTTTACAATGAGCAGTTCTTC	CATSRYGTRLYNEQFF
TRBV29-1	NA	TRBD1	TRBJ1-3	TGCAGCGTAGGACAGGGTTTTGGCACCATATATTTT	CSVGQGFGTIYF
TRBV10-3	NA	NA	TRBJ2-3	TGTGCCATCAGTGAGGGGTCTCTGAAAGCGGCCGGCAAGGATACGCAGTATTTT	CAISEGSLKAAGKDTQYF
TRBV30	few	TRBD1	TRBJ1-3	TGTGCCTGGAGGACAGGGGCTGGAAACACCATATATTTT	CAWRTGAGNTIYF
TRBV6-4	NA	TRBD2	TRBJ2-3	TGTGCCAGCAGTTCCAGCGGGAGTAGTACAGATACGCAGTATTTT	CASSSSGSSTDTQYF
TRBV20-1	NA	NA	TRBJ1-2	TGCAGTGCGAAACATTATGGCTACACCTTC	CSAKHYGYTF
TRBV29-1	NA	NA	TRBJ2-2	TGCAGCGTTGGGGATTCGGGACATCACACCGGGGAGCTGTTTTTT	CSVGDSGHHTGELFF
TRBV28	NA	TRBD2	TRBJ2-7	TGTGCCAGCAGTTTATGGCAATGGACTAGCGGGAGAGACGAGCAGTACTTC	CASSLWQWTSGRDEQYF
TRBV5-1	NA	NA	TRBJ1-1	TGCGCCAGCAGCTTAGGCGGGGGGAACACTGAAGCTTTCTTT	CASSLGGGNTEAFF
TRBV2	NA	NA	TRBJ1-1	TGTGCCAGCGAGGGACAACCGAACACTGAAGCTTTCTTT	CASEGQPNTEAFF
TRBV29-1	NA	NA	TRBJ2-7	TGCAGCGTCGCTGTAGACCCCCAGGGAGGACTCTACGAGCAGTACTTC	CSVAVDPQGGLYEQYF
TRBV28	once	TRBD1	TRBJ2-5	TGTGCCAGCAGGCAGGGGGCATGGCAAGAGACCCAGTACTTC	CASRQGAWQETQYF
TRBV10-2	NA	TRBD1	TRBJ2-2	TGCGCCAGCAGCCAGGACAGGTCCGGGGAGCTGTTTTTT	CASSQDRSGELFF